This T cell receptor (beta chain) was captured by sequencing in a study of T cells in Graves' hyperthyroidism and ophthalmopathy. With 7 bases removed from V and 5 bases from J, the gap between germline ends came to 12 bases. Germline lookup yields CDR1 MNHEY and CDR2 SMNVEV (reference sequence). The length of the CDR3 is 13 residues. TCR beta CDR3 region amplification was performed from RNA transcripts. First-round RT-PCR with HTBI primers amplified the TCR CDR3 region. TCRdb fed the multiplex PCR reads into MiXCR, producing one record per CDR3 protein. Of over 650,000 distinct CDR3 sequences in the sample, about 17% were seen once.

The sequencing input was blood. The TCR sequence derives from a man aged 18 to 29 with Graves' hyperthyroidism. The rearrangement uses TRBV27 and TRBJ2-1, with D tentatively TRBD1 (6 bases). The DNA of the CDR3 is TGTGCCAGCAAGGACAGTCTAAACAATGAGCAGTTCTTC. Translated, it gives CASKDSLNNEQFF.